Included here is one TCR beta chain sequence, with context. This sample stems from a study of blood T cell repertoires in COVID-19. Study context: COVID-19 samples collected from the United States, Italy and Spain covered acute and convalescent phases.

Study processing details: The assay estimated nucleated cells by amplifying reference gene primers. Assay used: immunoSEQ multiplex PCR; TCRdb lists only in-frame clones, some missing. From that table come the V and J calls and clone size; the DNA was used to work out D and trimming. The sample holds roughly 100,000 clones, around 85% seen once. V was pared by 0 bases and J by 5 bases, with 11 bases between. Looked up from germline, CDR1 is LGHNA and CDR2 is YSLEER. The CDR3 length is 15 residues. The J gene is TRBJ1-5, the V gene TRBV4-3; D remains unclear. The TCR originated in a woman in her sixties or seventies with active or convalescent COVID-19. Sequencing was carried out using peripheral blood. CDR3 amino acids: CASSQDPTGDQPQHF. The CDR3 nucleotides are TGCGCCAGCAGCCAAGATCCGACCGGGGATCAGCCCCAGCATTTT.